This T cell receptor (beta chain) was sequenced during a study of T-cell memory formation after mild COVID-19. Background on the study: TCR clusters were mostly confined to one donor each.

This clonotype has more than one count but fewer than ten. Its antigen is as yet unknown. TCRdb reanalysed the 5' RACE reads using MiXCR and keeps one entry per CDR3 protein. This sample has 300,000 or so distinct CDR3 sequences, with 15% found just once. Study conclusions and caveats: CD4+ clones that contracted lay mainly in CM and EM; CD8+ ones lay in EMRA.

This CDR3 contains 11 residues. With 5 bases removed from V and 6 bases from J, the gap between germline ends came to 8 bases. CDR1 is SGHRS, CDR2 YFSETQ, per germline. V usage is TRBV5-1 and J usage is TRBJ1-2, with D unresolved. Sequencing was done on a sample of PBMCs or a T cell subset sorted from them (not recorded which). The receptor's source is a young man who had mild COVID-19 (a few samples of this study predate the infection). Cell type and time point are not known. CDR3 nucleotide sequence: TGCGCCAGCAGAAGCCCCGATGGCTACACCTTC. Protein product: CASRSPDGYTF.